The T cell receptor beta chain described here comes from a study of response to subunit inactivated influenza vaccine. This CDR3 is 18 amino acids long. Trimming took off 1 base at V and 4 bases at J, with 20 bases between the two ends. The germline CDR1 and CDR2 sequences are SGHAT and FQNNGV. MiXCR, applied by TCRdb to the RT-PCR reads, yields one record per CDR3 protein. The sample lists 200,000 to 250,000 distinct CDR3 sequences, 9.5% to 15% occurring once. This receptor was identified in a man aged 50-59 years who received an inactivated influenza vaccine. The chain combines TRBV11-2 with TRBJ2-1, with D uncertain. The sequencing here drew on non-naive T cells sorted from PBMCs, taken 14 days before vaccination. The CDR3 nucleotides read TGTGCCAGCAGCTTAGTAGTCCATCGGCCGCCGCGTTACAATGAGCAGTTCTTC. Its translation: CASSLVVHRPPRYNEQFF.